This T cell receptor (beta chain) was identified during a study of OX40 agonist ivuxolimab in advanced cancers. Broader study findings: Part of the nonresponder group also had normalized T-cell clonal expansion that was low.

Concerning this clone itself: Its target is unknown.

Trimming left V 4 bases short and J 4 bases short, with 23 bases between. The CDR3 consists of 18 residues. Germline V gene sequence: CDR1 SGHNT, CDR2 YYREEE (reference sequence). At baseline, cycle 4 day 1, and cycle 7 day 1, blood was sampled. Profiled with immunoSEQ multiplex PCR; TCRdb holds only in-frame clones, not every one. The profile shows 65,000 to 80,000 clones, about 83% of them singletons. This clonotype was obtained from an adult with an advanced solid tumor such as melanoma, head and neck, liver or kidney cancer. The sample consisted of CD4+ or CD8+ T cells sorted from blood, taken in a trial of the OX40 agonist ivuxolimab. This rearrangement joins TRBV5-4 to TRBJ2-2; D perhaps matches TRBD1 (5 bases). CDR3 DNA: TGTGCCAGCAGCAACTGGTGGATCGGACGTAGGGGCACCGGGGAGCTGTTTTTT. Translated, it gives CASSNWWIGRRGTGELFF.